Presented here are 9 T cell receptor beta chains from one specimen sequenced in a study of human T cells and chemical hapten exposure. Specified time point: patch test 1, 2 weeks after DPC sensitization. Described treatment: therapeutic diphenylcyclopropenone sensitization with weekly scalp DPC. Using its own MiXCR run on the RACE reads, TCRdb lists one record per CDR3 protein. The data contain roughly 160,000 distinct CDR3 sequences, approximately 14% of them singletons. Sample: whole blood, taken in connection with sensitization to the hapten diphenylcyclopropenone (DPC). These receptors originate from a woman aged 30 to 39 with alopecia areata. Some clones in this sample may be carry-over from other donors' samples.

The chain carries TRBV27 and TRBJ2-1, with 9 nucleotides matching TRBD2. V lost 1 base to trimming and J lost 8 bases; unmatched junction nucleotides: 6. CDR1 is MNHEY and CDR2 is SMNVEV in the germline V gene (reference sequence). This CDR3 comprises 15 residues. The CDR3 DNA is TGTGCCAGCAGTTTATTTGCGGGAGGGCCCTATGAGCAGTTCTTC. It translates to CASSLFAGGPYEQFF.

This clonotype was detected a few times. The gene calls are TRBV10-3 and TRBJ2-4; D tentatively reads TRBD1 or TRBD2 (5 bases each). The V gene lost 3 bases and the J gene lost 5 bases, with 14 bases spanning the gap. From germline, CDR1 is ENHRY and CDR2 SYGVKD. CDR3 length: 15 residues. The CDR3 loop reads CAISDSRQGQNIQYF. The CDR3 DNA reads TGTGCCATCAGTGATTCTCGTCAGGGACAAAACATTCAGTACTTC.

This clonotype was counted between two and nine times. The chain links TRBV20-1 to TRBJ2-1; TRBD2 matches 13 bases. CDR3 length: 17 residues. The germline CDR1 and CDR2 sequences are DFQATT and SNEGSKA (reference sequence). The V and J ends lost 6 bases and 6 bases, in that order; junction bases with no gene match: 14. For the CDR3, the DNA is TGCAGTGCCATCGAAGAATTACTAGCGGGGGGGCGCAATGAGCAGTTCTTC. Its protein is CSAIEELLAGGRNEQFF.

The table lists this clonotype with many counts. V and J are TRBV6-2 or TRBV6-3 and TRBJ1-1; unclear D gene. The CDR3 totals 13 residues. Between the trimmed V and J ends, which lost 2 bases and 5 bases, there was a span of 9 bases. Per the germline V gene, CDR1 is MNHEY and CDR2 is SVGEGT. CDR3 bases: TGTGCCAGCAGTTACATCAAGCGAACTGAAGCTTTCTTT. This codes for CASSYIKRTEAFF.

This clonotype has more than one count but fewer than ten. Here the CDR3 reads CASSSGVFPYNEQFF. For the CDR3, the DNA is TGTGCCAGCTCATCGGGAGTGTTTCCCTACAATGAGCAGTTCTTC. The chain joins TRBV18 to TRBJ2-1; maybe TRBD2 (6 bases). In germline, CDR1 is KGHSH, CDR2 LQKENI. The germline V and J ends were trimmed by 5 bases and 2 bases, with 13 bases remaining between them. The CDR3 has 15 amino acids.

This clonotype was recorded many times. This chain connects TRBV4-1 to TRBJ2-7, with TRBD2 matching over 10 bases. V gave up 0 bases and J gave up 6 bases; unmatched junction bases: 14. This CDR3 contains 18 residues. CDR1 is MGHRA, CDR2 YSYEKL, per germline. CDR3 loop: CASSQEGAGAGGPSEQYF. The CDR3 region has the DNA TGCGCCAGCAGCCAAGAAGGGGCTGGAGCGGGAGGGCCTAGCGAGCAGTACTTC.

This clonotype was seen repeatedly, ten times or more. CDR3 in DNA: TGTGCCAGCAGAACCGCCTCCGCTTCCACCGGGGAGCTGTTTTTT. Translating it yields CASRTASASTGELFF. The V call is TRBV7-2, the J call TRBJ2-2; D is uncertain. The V end lost 6 bases, the J end lost 4 bases, and 15 bases lay between the germline ends. Germline assignment: CDR1 SGHTA and CDR2 FQGNSA. The CDR3 sequence is 15 residues long. Looking up the rest from reference TRBV7-2 and TRBJ2-2 gives the full variable domain: GAGVSQSPSNKVTEKGKDVELRCDPISGHTALYWYRQSLGQGLEFLIYFQGNSAPDKSGLPSDRFSAERTGGSVSTLTIQRTQQEDSAVYLCASRTASASTGELFFGEGSRLTVL.

This clonotype was counted ten times or more. The chain has TRBV27 and TRBJ2-2, with no clear D. V dropped 3 bases and J dropped 0 bases, with 20 bases sitting between them. The V gene's germline CDR1 is MNHEY and CDR2 SMNVEV (reference sequence). The CDR3 is 19 amino acids. CDR3 sequence reads: CASSFTRRVSAANTGELFF. CDR3 DNA: TGTGCCAGCAGTTTTACCCGAAGGGTCAGCGCGGCGAACACCGGGGAGCTGTTTTTT.

Only a few counts were recorded for this clonotype. The rearrangement links TRBV6-1 to TRBJ2-3; D may be TRBD1 (6 bases). Per the germline V gene, CDR1 is MNHNS and CDR2 is SASEGT. V shed 6 bases and J shed 3 bases, with 22 bases lying between them. CDR3 length: 17 residues. The CDR3: CASSAWGLGVGTDTQYF. As DNA, the CDR3 is TGTGCCAGCAGCGCCTGGGGGCTAGGGGTTGGGACAGATACGCAGTATTTT.